Shown below are 27 T cell receptor beta chains from a single sample sequenced in a study of glioma-infiltrating T cells. Using RNA template, CDR3s of TCR alpha and beta were amplified with iRepertoire arm-PCR. TCRdb re-analysed the multiplex PCR reads in MiXCR, keeping a single row per CDR3 protein. The data show around 100,000 distinct CDR3 sequences, with around 29% seen just once and 40% to 45% held by the top ten. Specimen: glioma tissue, nonneoplastic brain tissue, or PBMCs (not recorded which). The source of these receptors is a human donor with low-grade glioma or glioblastoma, undergoing nonglioma brain surgery, or in good health (not recorded which).

This clonotype appeared a few times. This chain links TRBV19 with TRBJ1-5, with a possible D match to TRBD1 (6 bases). V gave up 7 bases and J gave up 4 bases, with 14 bases separating them. The CDR3 totals 14 residues. Germline V lookup: CDR1 LNHDA, CDR2 SQIVND (reference sequence). CDR3 nucleotides: TGTGCCAGTACCAGTACAGGGCTGAATCAGCCCCAGCATTTT. Residues: CASTSTGLNQPQHF.

Only one count was recorded for this clonotype. The junction departs from the called germline gene at one end, perhaps through a read error. J is TRBJ2-7 and V is TRBV28; D gene uncertain. Germline V gene lookup returns CDR1 MDHEN and CDR2 SYDVKM. The CDR3 length is 13 residues. The CDR3 DNA reads TGTGCCAGCGACCTTCAGCTGGGCCACGAGCAGTGCTTC. The encoded protein is CASDLQLGHEQCF.

This clonotype is deemed medium-sized (0.01 to 0.1%). The chain couples TRBV6-2 or TRBV6-3 to TRBJ2-7, with D unresolved. This CDR3 contains 13 residues. V lost 6 bases, J lost 2 bases, and 11 bases lay in between. Germline V gene sequence: CDR1 MNHEY, CDR2 SVGEGT. The CDR3 loop is CASSLTRAYEQYF. The DNA of the CDR3 is TGTGCCAGCAGCCTTACTCGGGCCTACGAGCAGTACTTC.

The sample holds many counts of this clonotype. This chain joins TRBV20-1 and TRBJ2-5; 7 bases match TRBD1. CDR1 DFQATT and CDR2 SNEGSKA come from the germline V gene (reference sequence). The V segment lost 0 bases and the J segment 7 bases; nucleotides outside the gene matches: 11. The CDR3 has 15 residues. The CDR3: CSARDPADRSRTQYF. DNA of the CDR3: TGCAGTGCTAGAGATCCTGCGGACAGGTCCCGGACCCAGTACTTC.

Ten or more counts support this clonotype. This chain uses TRBV27 with TRBJ1-2, with 8 nucleotides matching TRBD1. The CDR3 sequence is 14 residues long. V was pared by 3 bases and J by 8 bases, with 8 bases of the junction left unmatched. Germline V gene sequence: CDR1 MNHEY, CDR2 SMNVEV (reference sequence). CDR3 in amino acids: CASSFATGVEGYTF. CDR3 nucleotide sequence: TGTGCCAGCAGTTTCGCGACAGGGGTAGAGGGCTACACCTTC.

The chain combines TRBV7-2 with TRBJ2-5; D is uncertain. Germline V gives CDR1 SGHTA, CDR2 FQGNSA. V lost 5 bases to trimming and J lost 4 bases, with 11 bases between them. The CDR3 spans 13 residues. The CDR3 DNA sequence: TGTGCCAGCAGCCTAAGGGTGGCAGAGACCCAGTACTTC. Residues: CASSLRVAETQYF.

This clonotype occurred many times. V usage is TRBV27 and J usage is TRBJ1-6, with D tentatively TRBD1 (5 bases). The CDR3 contains 15 residues. V lost 3 bases and J 7 bases, leaving 13 bases between the germline ends. Per the germline V gene, CDR1 is MNHEY and CDR2 is SMNVEV (reference sequence). The CDR3, as DNA: TGTGCCAGCAGTTTGGGACCTCTAGGCAATTCACCCCTCCACTTT. This sequence encodes CASSLGPLGNSPLHF.

The chain carries TRBV4-2 and TRBJ2-2; D may be TRBD1 or TRBD2 (5 bases each). Deletions cut 0 bases from V and 6 bases from J, with 11 bases between. The CDR3 totals 15 residues. The germline gives CDR1 LGHNA, CDR2 YNFKEQ. In nucleotides, the CDR3 is TGTGCCAGCAGCCAAGATGCTAGAGGGGCCGGGGAGCTGTTTTTT. Amino acids: CASSQDARGAGELFF.

A note on this clonotype: This sequence may be a read error, since a much larger clone differs from it by one base. The chain combines TRBV7-2 with TRBJ2-7, with TRBD1 matching 9 bases. With 2 bases clipped from V and 3 bases from J, the junction kept 8 bases outside the gene matches. The germline V gene has CDR1 SGHTA and CDR2 FQGNSA. This CDR3 is 16 amino acids long. The CDR3 nucleotides read TGTGCCAGCAGCTTATCCGAAAGGACAGGGGACTACGAGCAGTACTTC. Translating gives CASSLSERTGDYEQYF.

This clonotype was counted ten times or more. The chain couples TRBV27 to TRBJ1-1; 7 nucleotides match TRBD1. Germline V lookup: CDR1 MNHEY, CDR2 SMNVEV (reference sequence). V lost 9 bases and J lost 5; bases outside the gene matches: 21. This CDR3 has 17 residues. As DNA, the CDR3 is TGTGCCAGTAGCCCCGACAGGGTGCCCCTTCGTCGGACTGAAGCTTTCTTT. Translated: CASSPDRVPLRRTEAFF.

The sample holds many counts of this clonotype. The V and J genes are TRBV19 and TRBJ2-5, with TRBD1 matching over 7 bases. The CDR3 runs to 13 residues. CDR1 and CDR2 from the germline V gene are LNHDA and SQIVND (reference sequence). V trimming: 5 bases; J trimming: 3 bases; junction bases outside the gene matches: 3. This CDR3 is CASSRGTEETQYF. In DNA form, the CDR3 reads TGTGCCAGTAGTCGAGGGACAGAAGAGACCCAGTACTTC.

CDR3 sequence (DNA): TGTGCCTGGAGTATCACTCAGGGGTACGAAAAACTGTTTTTT. Encoded protein: CAWSITQGYEKLFF. The chain combines TRBV30 with TRBJ1-4, with D possibly being TRBD1 (6 bases). Germline assignment: CDR1 GTSNPN and CDR2 SVGIG (reference sequence). CDR3 length: 14 amino acids. Trimming shortened V by 2 bases and J by 8 bases, and 15 bases separated the two germline ends.

The chain has TRBV5-1 and TRBJ1-5; D gene unclear. V was pared by 5 bases and J by 5 bases, with 11 bases between. Germline V gives CDR1 SGHRS, CDR2 YFSETQ. The CDR3 covers 13 residues. The CDR3 DNA is TGCGCCAGCAGTTGGGGTACGGATCAGCCCCAGCATTTT. Its protein product is CASSWGTDQPQHF.

The chain links TRBV2 to TRBJ1-2; weak D call: TRBD1 (5 bases). Germline CDR1 reads SNHLY; CDR2 reads FYNNEI. Trimming took off 8 bases at V and 3 bases at J, with 13 bases between the two ends. This CDR3 comprises 13 residues. The CDR3 loop is CASGAGTDYGYTF. CDR3 DNA: TGTGCCAGCGGAGCAGGGACGGACTATGGCTACACCTTC.

There are many counts of this clonotype. This chain links TRBV28 with TRBJ2-3; D gene ambiguous. The V end was cut by 6 bases, the J end by 0 bases, with 13 bases between. The germline gives CDR1 MDHEN, CDR2 SYDVKM. CDR3 length equals 15 residues. DNA for the CDR3: TGTGCCAGCAGGCCAGGAGATGCTAGCACAGATACGCAGTATTTT. Residues: CASRPGDASTDTQYF.

This clonotype was detected ten times or more. This chain uses TRBV18 with TRBJ1-2; 9 bases align to TRBD1. CDR3 length: 13 amino acids. From germline, CDR1 is KGHSH and CDR2 LQKENI. The V and J ends lost 3 bases and 8 bases, in that order; junction bases with no gene match: 4. The CDR3 nucleotides are TGTGCCAGCTCACCGCGGGACAGGGAAGGCTACACCTTC. Protein sequence: CASSPRDREGYTF.

A single count supports this clonotype. A much larger clonotype is one base distant, so this may be a read error. This rearrangement joins TRBV6-5 to TRBJ1-1, with 9 bases that match TRBD1. V was pared by 5 bases and J by 4 bases, with 5 bases of the junction left unmatched. The CDR3 consists of 14 residues. Germline lookup yields CDR1 MNHEY and CDR2 SVGAGI. The CDR3 loop is CASSKQGAGTEAFF. The CDR3 nucleotides read TGTGCCAGCAGTAAACAGGGGGCCGGCACTGAAGCTTTCTTT.

About this clonotype: Given a much more abundant clone one base away, this may be a read error. This chain joins TRBV18 and TRBJ2-3, with D perhaps TRBD1 or TRBD2 (5 bases each). The CDR3 has 16 residues. Trimming stripped 6 bases from V and 2 bases from J, with 18 bases between. CDR1 and CDR2 (germline): KGHSH, LQKENI. The CDR3 DNA sequence: TGTGCCAGCTCGGGGGAAGAGGGGAAGACCACAGATACGCAGTATTTT. This gives the protein CASSGEEGKTTDTQYF.

About this clonotype: A much larger clone lies one base from this, so it may be a read error. The chain couples TRBV29-1 to TRBJ2-2; D unresolved. With 1 base removed from V and 2 bases from J, the gap between germline ends came to 8 bases. The CDR3 totals 14 residues. Germline V CDR1 and CDR2: SQVTM, ANQGSEA. The chain's CDR3 is CSVEGPDNTGELFF. Written as DNA, the CDR3 is TGCAGCGTTGAAGGTCCGGATAACACCGGGGAGCTGTTTTTT.

This clonotype was counted ten times or more. The V and J genes are TRBV28 and TRBJ1-2, with D possibly TRBD1 on 5 matching bases. Looked up from germline, CDR1 is MDHEN and CDR2 is SYDVKM. V shed 1 base and J shed 10 bases, with 10 bases lying between them. CDR3 length equals 12 residues. This chain's CDR3 is CASSLSGSDYTF. The DNA of the CDR3 is TGTGCCAGCAGTTTATCAGGGTCCGACTACACCTTC.

V is TRBV12-3 or TRBV12-4 and J is TRBJ1-2; TRBD1 is a possible D gene (5 bases). This CDR3 contains 13 residues. V dropped 3 bases and J dropped 8 bases, with 13 bases sitting between them. The CDR3 DNA follows: TGTGCCAGCAGTTTTACCTACGGGACGGGCTACACCTTC. It codes for CASSFTYGTGYTF.

This clonotype has ten or more counts. The rearrangement joins TRBV25-1 to TRBJ1-1; D gene unclear. CDR3 length: 14 amino acids. Trimming left V 3 bases short and J 2 bases short, with 10 bases between. The germline V gene encodes CDR1 MGHDK and CDR2 SYGVNS. The CDR3 nucleotides are TGTGCCAGCAGTGACCCGGGCAGTAACACTGAAGCTTTCTTT. Residues: CASSDPGSNTEAFF.

This clonotype occurred many times. The chain links TRBV7-2 to TRBJ2-1; possibly TRBD2 for D (5 bases). The CDR3 has 13 residues. Trimming took off 5 bases at V and 0 bases at J, with 5 bases between the two ends. Looked up from germline, CDR1 is SGHTA and CDR2 is FQGNSA. CDR3 in amino acids: CASSTSSYNEQFF. The DNA of the CDR3 is TGTGCCAGCAGCACTAGCTCCTACAATGAGCAGTTCTTC.

This clonotype was counted between two and nine times. This chain uses TRBV12-3 or TRBV12-4 with TRBJ2-7; D unclear. CDR3 length: 11 amino acids. Between the trimmed V and J ends, which lost 6 bases and 5 bases, there was a span of 8 bases. The DNA of the CDR3 is TGTGCCAGCAGCATCCGAGACGAGCAGTACTTC. This encodes CASSIRDEQYF.

The count of this clonotype is one. This may be a read error: a much more frequent sequence differs by one nucleotide. The chain is built from TRBV28 and TRBJ2-2; D is undetermined. The germline CDR1 and CDR2 sequences are MDHEN and SYDVKM. The CDR3 is 13 amino acids. The CDR3 protein is CASKQANNGELFF. CDR3 sequence (DNA): TGTGCCAGCAAGCAGGCGAACAACGGGGAGCTGTTTTTT.

This clonotype was recorded at least ten times. The chain couples TRBV7-8 to TRBJ1-5, with D unresolved. CDR1 and CDR2 (germline): SGHVS, FQNEAQ. This CDR3 is built from 13 residues. V shed 1 base and J shed 12 bases, with 13 bases lying between them. DNA of the CDR3: TGTGCCAGCAGCTTAGAAGGGTACGGACTCCAGCATTTT. Its translation is CASSLEGYGLQHF.

Note on this clonotype: This may come from a read error, since a much larger clone is one base off. The chain recombines TRBV20-1 with TRBJ1-1; D is undetermined. Trimming shortened V by 1 base and J by 3 bases, and 12 bases separated the two germline ends. From germline, CDR1 is DFQATT and CDR2 SNEGSKA (reference sequence). The CDR3 runs to 14 residues. The CDR3 here is CSARGGNWDTEAFF. The CDR3 nucleotides read TGCAGTGCTAGAGGAGGGAATTGGGACACTGAAGCTTTCTTT.